This T cell receptor beta chain appears in the sequencing data of a study of blood T cells in healthy people across ages. The CDR3 runs to 14 residues. Germline CDR1 and CDR2: KGHSH and LQKENI. The V segment lost 2 bases and the J segment 8 bases; nucleotides outside the gene matches: 4. Regarding this clonotype: The antigen remains undetermined.

Next came a second PCR, run for about 6 to 12 cycles, which used a sample-barcoded 5' primer along with a J-beta primer mix. TCRdb independently ran MiXCR on the 5' RACE reads; one entry per CDR3 protein. The sample yields about 680,000 distinct CDR3 sequences, 45% to 50% seen once. Study observations and caveats: CMV status of donors was not determined, possibly confounding expanded clonotype changes.

The sequenced sample consisted of blood. The TCR was taken from a woman aged 60-70 years in good health. The chain recombines TRBV18 with TRBJ2-1, with 9 bases matching TRBD2. The CDR3 is CASSPSGRRDEQFF. The CDR3 DNA follows: TGTGCCAGCTCACCAAGCGGGAGGCGCGATGAGCAGTTCTTC.